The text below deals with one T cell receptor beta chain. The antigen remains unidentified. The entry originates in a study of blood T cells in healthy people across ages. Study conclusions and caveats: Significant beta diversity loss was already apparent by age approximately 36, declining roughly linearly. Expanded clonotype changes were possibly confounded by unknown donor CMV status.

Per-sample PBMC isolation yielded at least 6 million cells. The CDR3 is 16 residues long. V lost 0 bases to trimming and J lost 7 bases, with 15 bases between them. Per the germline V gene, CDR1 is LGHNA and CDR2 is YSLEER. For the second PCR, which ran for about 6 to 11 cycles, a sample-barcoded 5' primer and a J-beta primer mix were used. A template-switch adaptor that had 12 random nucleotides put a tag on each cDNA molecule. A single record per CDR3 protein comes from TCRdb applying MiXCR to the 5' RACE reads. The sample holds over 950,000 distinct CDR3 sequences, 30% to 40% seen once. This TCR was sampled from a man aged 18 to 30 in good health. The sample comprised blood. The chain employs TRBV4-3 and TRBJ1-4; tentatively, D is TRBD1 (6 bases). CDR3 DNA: TGCGCCAGCAGCCAAGAGGTGCGGGGGGCGCTTGAAAAACTGTTTTTT. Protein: CASSQEVRGALEKLFF.